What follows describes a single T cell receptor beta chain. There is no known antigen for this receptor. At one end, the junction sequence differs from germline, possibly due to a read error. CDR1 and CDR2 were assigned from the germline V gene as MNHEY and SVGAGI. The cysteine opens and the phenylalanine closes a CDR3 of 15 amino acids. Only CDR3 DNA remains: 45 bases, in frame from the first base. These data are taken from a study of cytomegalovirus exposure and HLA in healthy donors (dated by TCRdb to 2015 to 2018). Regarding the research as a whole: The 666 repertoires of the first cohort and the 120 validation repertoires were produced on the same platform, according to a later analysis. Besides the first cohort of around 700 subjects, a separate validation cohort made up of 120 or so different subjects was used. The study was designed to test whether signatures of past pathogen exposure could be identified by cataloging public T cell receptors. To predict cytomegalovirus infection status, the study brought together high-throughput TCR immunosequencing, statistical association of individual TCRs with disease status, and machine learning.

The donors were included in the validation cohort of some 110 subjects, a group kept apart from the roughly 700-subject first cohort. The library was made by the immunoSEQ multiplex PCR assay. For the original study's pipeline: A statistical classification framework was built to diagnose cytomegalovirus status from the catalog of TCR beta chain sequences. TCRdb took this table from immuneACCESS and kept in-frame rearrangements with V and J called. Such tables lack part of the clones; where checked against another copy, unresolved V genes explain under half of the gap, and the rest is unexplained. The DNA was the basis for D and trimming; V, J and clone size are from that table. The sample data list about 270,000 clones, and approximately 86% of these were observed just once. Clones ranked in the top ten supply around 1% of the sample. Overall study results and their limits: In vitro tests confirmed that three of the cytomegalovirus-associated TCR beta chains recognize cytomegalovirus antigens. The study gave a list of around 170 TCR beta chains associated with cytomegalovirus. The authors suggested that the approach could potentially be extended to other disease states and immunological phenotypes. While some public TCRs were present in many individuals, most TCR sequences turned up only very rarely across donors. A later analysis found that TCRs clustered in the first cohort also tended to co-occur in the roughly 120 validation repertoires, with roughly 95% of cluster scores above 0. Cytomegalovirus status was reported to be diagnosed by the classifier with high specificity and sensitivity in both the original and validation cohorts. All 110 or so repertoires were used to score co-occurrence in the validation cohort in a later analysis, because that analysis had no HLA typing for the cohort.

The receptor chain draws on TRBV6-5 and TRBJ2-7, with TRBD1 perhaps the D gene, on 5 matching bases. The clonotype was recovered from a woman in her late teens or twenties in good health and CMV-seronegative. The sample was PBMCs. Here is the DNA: TGTACCAGCAGTTCTCAAGGGGCAGTTTCCTACGAGCAGTACTTC. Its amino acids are CTSSSQGAVSYEQYF.